Below, 28 T cell receptor beta chains from the same sample are listed, as sequenced in a study of human T cells and chemical hapten exposure. Time point reported: patch test 2, 6 weeks after DPC sensitization. Treatment in this sample: therapeutic diphenylcyclopropenone sensitization with weekly scalp DPC. MiXCR, applied by TCRdb to the RACE reads, yields one record per CDR3 protein. The table records approximately 90,000 distinct CDR3 sequences, approximately 10% of them present only once. The material sequenced was whole blood, taken in connection with sensitization to the hapten diphenylcyclopropenone (DPC). These TCRs come from a man in his forties or fifties with alopecia areata. Some clones in this sample may be carry-over from other donors' samples.

The V call is TRBV4-3, the J call TRBJ2-1; TRBD2 matches at 10 bases. J was trimmed by 8 bases and V by 0 bases; bases with no gene match: 7. In germline, CDR1 is LGHNA, CDR2 YSLEER. The CDR3 is made up of 16 amino acids. The CDR3 DNA follows: TGCGCCAGCAGCCAAGATAACCTAGCGGGAGCTTATGAGCAGTTCTTC. Protein: CASSQDNLAGAYEQFF.

The chain employs TRBV25-1 and TRBJ2-5; D remains unclear. Germline V CDR1 and CDR2: MGHDK, SYGVNS. This CDR3 is built from 14 residues. The V gene lost 1 base and the J gene lost 0 bases, with 6 bases spanning the gap. The CDR3 is CASSESRYQETQYF. The CDR3 nucleotides are TGTGCCAGCAGTGAATCCCGGTACCAAGAGACCCAGTACTTC.

This clonotype was observed many times. Here the CDR3 reads CSAPGQGRETQYF. The DNA for the CDR3 is TGCAGTGCTCCTGGACAGGGTCGGGAGACCCAGTACTTC. The chain is built from TRBV20-1 and TRBJ2-5, with 8 bases fitting TRBD1. The CDR3 has 13 amino acids. V gave up 5 bases and J gave up 5 bases; unmatched junction bases: 7. Germline CDR1 reads DFQATT; CDR2 reads SNEGSKA (reference sequence).

The chain carries TRBV12-3 or TRBV12-4 and TRBJ1-2, with TRBD1 matching 10 bases. This CDR3 has 13 residues. The trim removed 8 bases at V and 4 bases at J, leaving 4 bases unmatched. The CDR3 DNA is TGTGCCAGCGGGACAGGGGATCGCTATGGCTACACCTTC. Protein product: CASGTGDRYGYTF.

This clonotype appeared a few times. V and J are TRBV5-1 and TRBJ1-2; D is unresolved. Looked up from germline, CDR1 is SGHRS and CDR2 is YFSETQ. Trimming shortened V by 1 base and J by 0 bases, and 4 bases separated the two germline ends. The CDR3 extends over 13 amino acids. In DNA form, the CDR3 reads TGCGCCAGCAGCTTGCAGACTAACTATGGCTACACCTTC. Protein sequence: CASSLQTNYGYTF.

The rearrangement uses TRBV10-2 and TRBJ2-3, with D perhaps TRBD1 (6 bases). The CDR3 loop spans 14 amino acids. CDR1 and CDR2 (germline): WSHSY, SAAADI. Trimming removed 6 bases from V and 3 bases from J, with 13 bases in between. CDR3 nucleotide sequence: TGCGCCAGCAGGGGACATGTCACTACAGATACGCAGTATTTT. This translates into CASRGHVTTDTQYF.

This clonotype was seen repeatedly, ten times or more. This chain links TRBV20-1 with TRBJ2-3; 10 nucleotides match TRBD2. J lost 3 bases, V lost 6 bases, and 6 bases had no gene match. Germline lookup yields CDR1 DFQATT and CDR2 SNEGSKA (reference sequence). This CDR3 is built from 14 residues. The chain's CDR3 is CSANSGRGTDTQYF. The DNA of the CDR3 is TGCAGTGCGAACAGCGGGAGGGGGACAGATACGCAGTATTTT.

The J gene is TRBJ1-1, the V gene TRBV12-3 or TRBV12-4; 10 bases are a match to TRBD1. This CDR3 comprises 14 residues. V shed 5 bases and J 5 bases; nucleotides not matched to a gene: 5. DNA for the CDR3: TGTGCCAGCAGTCCCCGGACAGGGGGAACTGAAGCTTTCTTT. The encoded protein is CASSPRTGGTEAFF.

The genes are TRBV10-3 and TRBJ1-1; TRBD1 agrees at 7 bases. Looked up from germline, CDR1 is ENHRY and CDR2 is SYGVKD. The CDR3 is 15 amino acids. V dropped 3 bases and J dropped 2; count of bases not matched to a gene: 6. The CDR3 here is CAISDNQGGNTEAFF. As DNA, the CDR3 is TGTGCCATCAGTGACAACCAGGGGGGAAACACTGAAGCTTTCTTT.

This clonotype was recorded many times. The chain couples TRBV6-2 or TRBV6-3 to TRBJ2-7; the D is unclear. CDR3 length equals 14 residues. Per the germline V gene, CDR1 is MNHEY and CDR2 is SVGEGT. V shed 0 bases and J shed 0 bases, with 6 bases lying between them. Here the CDR3 reads CASSYSVASYEQYV. CDR3 in DNA: TGTGCCAGCAGTTACTCCGTGGCCTCCTACGAGCAGTACGTC.

This clonotype was seen only a few times. The rearrangement uses TRBV4-2 and TRBJ2-3, with 9 bases matching TRBD2. V gave up 2 bases and J gave up 4 bases; unmatched junction bases: 4. Germline assignment: CDR1 LGHNA and CDR2 YNFKEQ. The CDR3 runs 15 residues. CDR3: CASSQSAGGPDTQYF. CDR3 sequence (DNA): TGTGCCAGCAGCCAATCAGCGGGAGGACCAGATACGCAGTATTTT.

This clonotype was detected only a few times. This chain joins TRBV6-5 and TRBJ1-3, with D maybe TRBD1 (5 bases). CDR1 is MNHEY and CDR2 is SVGAGI in the germline V gene. The germline V and J ends were trimmed by 8 bases and 0 bases, with 11 bases remaining between them. The CDR3 contains 14 residues. The CDR3 sequence is CASGTVSSGNTIYF. In DNA, the CDR3 is TGTGCCAGCGGGACGGTGAGCTCTGGAAACACCATATATTTT.

This clonotype was counted between two and nine times. CDR3 sequence (DNA): TGCAGCGTTGAAGATTCAGGGTACGGGCAGTATTTT. Its protein is CSVEDSGYGQYF. V is TRBV29-1 and J is TRBJ2-3, with D possibly being TRBD1 (5 bases). The CDR3 has 12 amino acids. In germline, CDR1 is SQVTM, CDR2 ANQGSEA. The ends were cut back, 0 bases at V and 11 bases at J, with 12 bases in the middle.

This clonotype was counted many times. V and J are TRBV2 and TRBJ2-7, with 8 bases matching TRBD1. CDR1 and CDR2 (germline): SNHLY, FYNNEI. This CDR3 region has 13 residues. J gave up 0 bases and V 11 bases, and 6 bases lay outside the gene matches. The CDR3 loop is CAVDRGLSYEQYV. The CDR3 DNA reads TGTGCCGTAGACAGGGGCCTCTCCTACGAGCAGTACGTC.

The J gene is TRBJ2-7, the V gene TRBV28; tentatively, D is TRBD1 or TRBD2 (6 bases each). Germline V CDR1 and CDR2: MDHEN, SYDVKM. The V end lost 5 bases, the J end lost 1 base, and 21 bases lay between the germline ends. The CDR3 loop spans 17 amino acids. This chain's CDR3 is CASSAPVGGGKSYEQYV. Here the CDR3 DNA reads TGTGCCAGCAGTGCTCCGGTCGGGGGCGGAAAGTCCTACGAGCAGTACGTC.

The sample holds many counts of this clonotype. The genes are TRBV9 and TRBJ2-7; 10 bases align to TRBD2. V trimming: 2 bases; J trimming: 3 bases; junction bases outside the gene matches: 11. The CDR3 spans 17 residues. Germline loops: CDR1 SGDLS, CDR2 YYNGEE. The CDR3 sequence: CASSVRLAGDGFYEQYV. CDR3 nucleotide sequence: TGTGCCAGCAGCGTCCGACTAGCGGGTGACGGATTCTACGAGCAGTACGTC.

This clonotype came up a few times. This chain uses TRBV24-1 with TRBJ2-1; 9 positions agree with TRBD1. The CDR3 spans 16 residues. With V trimmed by 7 bases and J by 4 bases, 10 bases remained unmatched. Looked up from germline, CDR1 is KGHDR and CDR2 is SFDVKD. As DNA, the CDR3 is TGTGCCACCAGGAGTGGAGGGACAGGGAGTTACAATGAGCAGTTCTTC. As protein: CATRSGGTGSYNEQFF.

The rearrangement uses TRBV6-1 and TRBJ2-1, with TRBD1 identical over 8 bases. The CDR3 length is 14 residues. V was pared by 6 bases and J by 4 bases, with 5 bases of the junction left unmatched. Germline CDR1 MNHNS, CDR2 SASEGT. CDR3 sequence reads: CASRERQGYNEQFF. In DNA form, the CDR3 reads TGTGCCAGCAGAGAAAGACAGGGGTACAATGAGCAGTTCTTC.

This clonotype was found a few times. V gene TRBV5-1 combines with J gene TRBJ2-4; TRBD2 aligns across 8 bases. The CDR3 is 14 amino acids. Germline CDR1 and CDR2: SGHRS and YFSETQ. V lost 4 bases and J lost 5; bases outside the gene matches: 5. CDR3: CASSREGNENIQYF. The CDR3 nucleotides are TGCGCCAGCAGCCGGGAGGGAAACGAAAACATTCAGTACTTC.

This clonotype was detected many times. The gene calls are TRBV4-2 and TRBJ1-1, with no clear D. CDR1 is LGHNA and CDR2 is YNFKEQ in the germline V gene. This CDR3 region has 14 residues. Deletions cut 1 base from V and 5 bases from J, with 11 bases between. The CDR3 loop is CASSQVGVETEAFF. CDR3 coding DNA: TGTGCCAGCAGCCAAGTCGGGGTGGAGACTGAAGCTTTCTTT.

The table lists this clonotype with a few counts. The chain links TRBV29-1 to TRBJ1-4; possible D gene TRBD1, 6 bases. V was shortened by 3 bases and J by 8 bases, with 10 bases between the two germline ends. CDR3 length: 12 amino acids. The germline V gene encodes CDR1 SQVTM and CDR2 ANQGSEA. CDR3: CSVDAGAEKLFF. The CDR3 DNA is TGCAGCGTTGACGCAGGGGCCGAAAAACTGTTTTTT.

This clonotype was counted a few times. V usage is TRBV5-6 and J usage is TRBJ2-3; unclear D gene. Trimming removed 2 bases from V and 2 bases from J, with 18 bases in between. The CDR3 length is 17 residues. The germline gives CDR1 SGHDT, CDR2 YYEEEE. The CDR3 reads CASSLPVRRSHTDTQYF. The CDR3 DNA reads as TGTGCCAGCAGCTTACCGGTTCGCCGGTCCCACACAGATACGCAGTATTTT.

In this sample, this clonotype turned up a few times. This chain connects TRBV15 to TRBJ2-2; D gene unclear. In germline, CDR1 is LNHNV, CDR2 YYDKDF (reference sequence). This CDR3 has 15 residues. The V gene lost 5 bases and the J gene lost 3 bases, with 13 bases spanning the gap. The CDR3 sequence: CATSSGQLHTGELFF. The CDR3 DNA reads TGTGCCACCAGCTCCGGCCAACTCCACACCGGGGAGCTGTTTTTT.

This clonotype was picked up a small number of times. This sequence joins TRBV4-1 and TRBJ2-3; 9 nucleotides agree with TRBD2. From germline, CDR1 is MGHRA and CDR2 YSYEKL. Losses at the gene ends were 1 base for V and 4 bases for J; bases not matched to a gene: 9. This CDR3 spans 17 amino acids. The CDR3 loop is CASSQVSQREVADTQYF. The CDR3 coding sequence is TGCGCCAGCAGCCAAGTGAGCCAGCGGGAGGTTGCAGATACGCAGTATTTT.

This clonotype was recorded many times. This chain links TRBV29-1 with TRBJ2-5; no reliable D call. The V end lost 2 bases, the J end lost 5 bases, and 3 bases lay between the germline ends. This CDR3 spans 10 amino acids. Per germline, CDR1 SQVTM and CDR2 ANQGSEA. The CDR3 sequence is CSVEQETQYF. The CDR3 DNA reads TGCAGCGTTGAACAGGAGACCCAGTACTTC. The full variable domain, with the rest looked up from reference TRBV29-1 and TRBJ2-5, is SAVISQKPSRDICQRGTSLTIQCQVDSQVTMMFWYRQQPGQSLTLIATANQGSEATYESGFVIDKFPISRPNLTFSTLTVSNMSPEDSSIYLCSVEQETQYFGPGTRLLVL.

V usage is TRBV12-3 or TRBV12-4 and J usage is TRBJ1-4; no clear D. The CDR3 is made up of 13 amino acids. V was cut by 3 bases and J by 7 bases, with 9 bases left in between. The DNA for the CDR3 is TGTGCCAGCAGTTTTTACACAGCTGAAAAACTGTTTTTT. Protein: CASSFYTAEKLFF.

This clonotype was picked up many times. The V gene is TRBV20-1, the J gene TRBJ1-5; 7 bases match TRBD1. The CDR3 covers 15 residues. Germline CDR1 and CDR2: DFQATT and SNEGSKA (reference sequence). The J segment lost 0 bases and the V segment lost 6 bases, leaving 8 bases of the junction unmatched. This CDR3 reads CSAKKTGDSNQPQHF. The DNA of the CDR3 is TGCAGTGCCAAAAAAACAGGGGATAGCAATCAGCCCCAGCATTTT.

The chain uses TRBV25-1 and TRBJ2-3, with D possibly matching TRBD1 (6 bases). This CDR3 is built from 14 residues. The germline gives CDR1 MGHDK, CDR2 SYGVNS. Between the trimmed V and J ends, which lost 4 bases and 3 bases, there was a span of 11 bases. The CDR3: CASSAEQGTDTQYF. The CDR3 DNA reads as TGTGCCAGCAGTGCCGAACAGGGAACAGATACGCAGTATTTT.